A selection of T cell receptor beta chains follows, all from one sample in a study of shared clonotypes between healthy human individuals. Clones were read by immunoSEQ multiplex PCR, and TCRdb kept only the in-frame ones, dropping some. The top ten hold more than 0.1% of the sample, which has over 2 million clones, roughly 94% seen once. The sample taken for sequencing was naive CD4+ T cells sorted from blood. These receptors originate from a man in his late teens or twenties in good health. The CDR3 runs from the conserved cysteine through the conserved F or W. Fields, in order: clone size, J gene, V gene, CDR3 protein. A row's size may be missing; if present it is once, few, many or a size class.

abundance: NA; j_gene: TRBJ2-5; v_gene: TRBV2; CDR3aa: CASTGQGARETQYF
abundance: NA; j_gene: TRBJ2-1; v_gene: TRBV2; CDR3aa: CASTKYGQANEQFF
abundance: once; j_gene: TRBJ1-4; v_gene: TRBV5-1; CDR3aa: CASSLDWLTNEKLFF
abundance: NA; j_gene: TRBJ2-7; v_gene: TRBV4-1; CDR3aa: CASSPGRQKSYEQYF
abundance: few; j_gene: TRBJ2-7; v_gene: TRBV4-1; CDR3aa: CASSSYSGTGGASYEQYF
abundance: NA; j_gene: TRBJ1-2; v_gene: TRBV6-5; CDR3aa: CASSSTLGQAYGYTF
abundance: NA; j_gene: TRBJ2-7; v_gene: TRBV18; CDR3aa: CASSGLGQGDEQYF
abundance: NA; j_gene: TRBJ2-3; v_gene: TRBV6-5; CDR3aa: CASSRPSGTQYF
abundance: NA; j_gene: TRBJ1-1; v_gene: TRBV9; CDR3aa: CASSGRQGTEAFF
abundance: NA; j_gene: TRBJ1-1; v_gene: TRBV20-1; CDR3aa: CSVDRNTEAFF
abundance: NA; j_gene: TRBJ1-2; v_gene: TRBV6-5; CDR3aa: CASSYRGGFGGYTF
abundance: NA; j_gene: TRBJ2-1; v_gene: TRBV20-1; CDR3aa: CSARDINEQFF
abundance: NA; j_gene: TRBJ2-3; v_gene: TRBV5-1; CDR3aa: CASRPQGARTDTQYF
abundance: NA; j_gene: TRBJ1-2; v_gene: TRBV28; CDR3aa: CASSSRTGVRGYTF
abundance: once; j_gene: TRBJ1-3; v_gene: TRBV7-8; CDR3aa: CASSLVLSGNTIYF
abundance: NA; j_gene: TRBJ2-2; v_gene: TRBV18; CDR3aa: CASSRDREGGELFF
abundance: NA; j_gene: TRBJ2-7; v_gene: TRBV30; CDR3aa: CAWSKGLAYEQYF
abundance: NA; j_gene: TRBJ2-7; v_gene: TRBV6-6; CDR3aa: CASSYSIEGYEQYF
abundance: NA; j_gene: TRBJ1-2; v_gene: TRBV27; CDR3aa: CASAPGGANYGYTF
abundance: NA; j_gene: TRBJ2-7; v_gene: TRBV6-1; CDR3aa: CASIKFLAGEPEQYF
abundance: NA; j_gene: TRBJ2-5; v_gene: TRBV9; CDR3aa: CASSSFGASGEGETQYF
abundance: NA; j_gene: TRBJ2-1; v_gene: TRBV5-1; CDR3aa: CASSPELREQFF
abundance: NA; j_gene: TRBJ2-7; v_gene: TRBV28; CDR3aa: CASSYVTGGLYEQYF